The rows below give T cell receptor beta chains drawn from one sample of a study of blood T cell repertoires in COVID-19. Clones were read by immunoSEQ multiplex PCR, and TCRdb kept only the in-frame ones, dropping some. The table shows a few hundred thousand clones, with around 87% occurring only once. Sequences were obtained from peripheral blood. Every receptor here comes from a human donor in a cohort sampled during active COVID-19. Both conserved end residues are part of each CDR3. D genes are given only for firm matches. Clone size appears in some rows only: once, few, many, or a class for an expanded clone.

NA,NA,TRBV30,TRBJ2-5,CAWSVQQRETQYF,TGTGCCTGGAGTGTACAGCAGCGGGAGACCCAGTACTTC
NA,NA,TRBV5-1,TRBJ2-7,CASSLRGPAYEQYF,TGCGCCAGCAGCTTGCGCGGGCCTGCCTACGAGCAGTACTTC
NA,NA,TRBV6-5,TRBJ1-5,CATGITGSGDQPQHF,TGTGCCACCGGAATAACAGGATCTGGCGACCAGCCCCAGCATTTT
NA,NA,TRBV7-9,TRBJ1-2,CASTPGTPGYTF,TGTGCCAGCACCCCAGGGACTCCTGGCTACACCTTC
TRBD1,NA,TRBV5-1,TRBJ1-2,CASSPGDRGIGYTF,TGCGCCAGCAGCCCAGGGGACAGGGGGATTGGCTACACCTTC
NA,once,TRBV5-1,TRBJ1-4,CASSLERTANEKLFF,TGCGCCAGCAGCTTGGAGAGAACCGCTAATGAAAAACTGTTTTTT
TRBD1,NA,TRBV30,TRBJ1-6,CAWSGDSAYNSPLHF,TGTGCCTGGAGTGGGGACAGCGCTTATAATTCACCCCTCCACTTT
TRBD1,NA,TRBV11-2,TRBJ2-2,CASSQDRGTGELFF,TGTGCCAGCAGCCAGGACAGGGGCACCGGGGAGCTGTTTTTT
NA,NA,TRBV19,TRBJ1-6,CASRHSAGGEGTRSPLHF,TGTGCCAGTAGGCATTCGGCGGGGGGCGAAGGGACGAGGTCACCCCTCCACTTT
TRBD1,few,TRBV4-1,TRBJ1-1,CASSREGQGGTEAFF,TGCGCCAGCAGCCGAGAGGGACAGGGGGGGACTGAAGCTTTCTTT
TRBD1,NA,TRBV6-5,TRBJ2-1,CASSWDRGKQFF,TGTGCCAGCAGTTGGGACAGGGGGAAGCAGTTCTTC
NA,NA,TRBV2,TRBJ2-3,CASVSDTETDTQYF,TGTGCCAGCGTGTCCGACACCGAAACAGATACGCAGTATTTT
TRBD2,NA,TRBV5-1,TRBJ2-7,CASSLDLAGRYEQYF,TGCGCCAGCAGCTTGGATCTAGCGGGAAGATACGAGCAGTACTTC
NA,NA,TRBV7-9,TRBJ1-2,CASSKTENYGYTF,TGTGCCAGCAGCAAAACTGAAAACTATGGCTACACCTTC
TRBD1,NA,TRBV4-1,TRBJ1-4,CASSQEGRGEKLFF,TGCGCCAGCAGCCAAGAGGGCAGGGGGGAAAAACTGTTTTTT
TRBD2,NA,TRBV28,TRBJ2-2,CASSLTPNQLTSGRAGELFF,TGTGCCAGCAGTTTAACTCCAAATCAACTTACTAGCGGGAGGGCCGGGGAGCTGTTTTTT
TRBD1,NA,TRBV6-5,TRBJ1-5,CASSLDREDQPQHF,TGTGCCAGCAGCTTGGACAGGGAGGATCAGCCCCAGCATTTT
NA,NA,TRBV27,TRBJ1-4,CASSLGGGSPEKLFF,TGTGCCAGCAGTTTAGGGGGGGGCAGTCCTGAAAAACTGTTTTTT
NA,NA,TRBV11-2,TRBJ2-7,CASSPPNIAYEQYF,TGTGCCAGCAGCCCGCCTAATATAGCCTACGAGCAGTACTTC
NA,NA,TRBV30,TRBJ1-6,CAWRRRGGYNSPLHF,TGTGCCTGGAGGCGTCGGGGGGGATATAATTCACCCCTCCACTTT
TRBD2,NA,TRBV11-3,TRBJ2-3,CASSSGGGTDTQYF,TGTGCCAGCAGCAGCGGGGGCGGCACAGATACGCAGTATTTT
NA,NA,TRBV28,TRBJ2-7,CASKTSQGTYEQYF,TGTGCCAGCAAAACAAGCCAGGGAACCTACGAGCAGTACTTC
TRBD1,few,TRBV9,TRBJ1-6,CASSVGQGDNSPLHF,TGTGCCAGCAGCGTCGGACAGGGAGATAATTCACCCCTCCACTTT
NA,NA,TRBV19,TRBJ1-2,CASSMGTSGLNYGYTF,TGTGCCAGTAGTATGGGAACGTCGGGACTCAACTATGGCTACACCTTC
NA,NA,TRBV30,TRBJ1-1,CAWSADRMNTEAFF,TGTGCCTGGAGTGCCGACAGGATGAACACTGAAGCTTTCTTT
TRBD1,NA,TRBV7-3,TRBJ1-1,CASSLQGVNTEAFF,TGTGCCAGCAGCTTACAGGGGGTGAACACTGAAGCTTTCTTT
TRBD2,NA,TRBV19,TRBJ2-7,CASSQLAGEAEQYF,TGTGCCAGTAGTCAGCTAGCGGGAGAGGCCGAGCAGTACTTC
NA,NA,TRBV30,TRBJ2-3,CAWSARGDTQYF,TGTGCCTGGAGTGCCAGGGGAGATACGCAGTATTTT
NA,NA,TRBV7-2,TRBJ1-2,CASSLESGVGYTF,TGTGCCAGCAGCCTCGAGTCAGGGGTTGGCTACACCTTC
TRBD1,NA,TRBV7-8,TRBJ1-5,CASSSWTGIGNQPQHF,TGTGCCAGCAGCTCCTGGACAGGGATAGGTAATCAGCCCCAGCATTTT
TRBD1,NA,TRBV18,TRBJ2-7,CASSPYQGTGVYEQYF,TGTGCCAGCTCACCATATCAGGGGACAGGGGTGTACGAGCAGTACTTC
NA,NA,TRBV19,TRBJ2-2,CASRYFSHREGGELFF,TGTGCCAGTAGATATTTTTCTCATCGGGAAGGCGGGGAGCTGTTTTTT
TRBD1,NA,TRBV3-1/TRBV3-2,TRBJ2-7,CASSQIGPVWTGKTNSYEQYF,TGTGCCAGCAGCCAAATCGGCCCGGTTTGGACAGGGAAGACAAATTCCTACGAGCAGTACTTC
NA,NA,TRBV4-2,TRBJ2-7,CASSQEVGLRPYEQYF,TGTGCCAGCAGCCAAGAGGTGGGGCTTCGTCCCTACGAGCAGTACTTC
TRBD1,once,TRBV19,TRBJ2-7,CASSQQGAYEQYF,TGTGCCAGTAGTCAACAGGGGGCCTACGAGCAGTACTTC
TRBD2,NA,TRBV7-2,TRBJ2-7,CASSSRKMPGLAADRQYF,TGTGCCAGCAGCTCTAGAAAGATGCCGGGACTAGCGGCCGATCGGCAGTACTTC
NA,NA,TRBV12-3/TRBV12-4,TRBJ2-3,CATSSSDTQYF,TGTGCCACTAGCTCCTCAGATACGCAGTATTTT
TRBD2,NA,TRBV7-8,TRBJ2-1,CASSSPSGGANEQFF,TGTGCCAGCAGCTCTCCTAGCGGGGGGGCCAATGAGCAGTTCTTC
NA,NA,TRBV19,TRBJ2-7,CASGRAGSYEQYF,TGTGCCAGCGGCCGAGCAGGCTCCTACGAGCAGTACTTC
NA,NA,TRBV7-3,TRBJ2-1,CASSLSAGKDEQFF,TGTGCCAGCAGCTTATCGGCGGGAAAAGATGAGCAGTTCTTC
TRBD2,once,TRBV3-1/TRBV3-2,TRBJ2-1,CASSPGLAGVRRNEQFF,TGTGCCAGCAGCCCAGGACTAGCGGGAGTCCGGCGCAATGAGCAGTTCTTC
TRBD1,NA,TRBV5-1,TRBJ1-2,CASSMGDRVYGYTF,TGCGCCAGCAGCATGGGGGACAGGGTTTATGGCTACACCTTC
NA,NA,TRBV4-1,TRBJ2-3,CASSQDFWRGLTDTQYF,TGCGCCAGCAGCCAAGATTTTTGGCGGGGGCTTACAGATACGCAGTATTTT
NA,NA,TRBV24-1,TRBJ2-6,CATSSSSGSGANVLTF,TGTGCCACCAGTTCGTCCAGCGGCTCTGGGGCCAACGTCCTGACTTTC
NA,once,TRBV2,TRBJ2-1,CASRVSGIAYNEQFF,TGTGCCAGCAGGGTGTCAGGGATAGCATACAATGAGCAGTTCTTC
TRBD1,NA,TRBV7-8,TRBJ1-2,CASSRRTGGGYGYTF,TGTGCCAGCAGCCGAAGGACAGGGGGCGGCTATGGCTACACCTTC
TRBD1,NA,TRBV10-1,TRBJ2-5,CASSELNDRVEETQYF,TGCGCCAGCAGTGAGCTGAACGACAGGGTGGAAGAGACCCAGTACTTC
TRBD1,NA,TRBV5-1,TRBJ1-1,CASSFSPGGISTEAFF,TGCGCCAGCAGCTTTTCGCCAGGGGGCATAAGCACTGAAGCTTTCTTT
NA,NA,TRBV21-1,TRBJ1-1,CASRVTGPTEAFF,TGTGCCAGCAGGGTAACAGGCCCCACTGAAGCTTTCTTT
TRBD2,NA,TRBV28,TRBJ2-1,CASSSGLAEQFF,TGTGCCAGCAGTTCGGGACTAGCGGAGCAGTTCTTC
NA,NA,TRBV5-6,TRBJ1-2,CASLLWTDKNYGYTF,TGTGCCAGCCTTCTTTGGACAGACAAAAACTATGGCTACACCTTC
TRBD1,NA,TRBV6-5,TRBJ2-7,CASSLPDRITYEQYF,TGTGCCAGCAGTTTACCGGACAGGATAACCTACGAGCAGTACTTC
NA,NA,TRBV9,TRBJ1-2,CASSVGGGEIYGYTF,TGTGCCAGCAGCGTAGGAGGAGGGGAAATCTATGGCTACACCTTC
NA,NA,TRBV6-5,TRBJ2-5,CASSYSTLGAETQYF,TGTGCCAGCAGTTACTCGACGTTGGGGGCGGAGACCCAGTACTTC
TRBD2,NA,TRBV7-2,TRBJ2-1,CASSRERGTYNEQFF,TGTGCCAGCAGTCGTGAGCGGGGTACCTACAATGAGCAGTTCTTC
NA,NA,TRBV18,TRBJ2-7,CASSPGLTYEQYF,TGTGCCAGCTCACCTGGGCTCACCTACGAGCAGTACTTC
NA,once,TRBV29-1,TRBJ1-5,CSVREVGNQPQHF,TGCAGCGTGAGGGAGGTGGGCAATCAGCCCCAGCATTTT
NA,few,TRBV2,TRBJ2-7,CASSGRDKGYEQYF,TGTGCCAGCAGTGGCCGGGACAAAGGATACGAGCAGTACTTC